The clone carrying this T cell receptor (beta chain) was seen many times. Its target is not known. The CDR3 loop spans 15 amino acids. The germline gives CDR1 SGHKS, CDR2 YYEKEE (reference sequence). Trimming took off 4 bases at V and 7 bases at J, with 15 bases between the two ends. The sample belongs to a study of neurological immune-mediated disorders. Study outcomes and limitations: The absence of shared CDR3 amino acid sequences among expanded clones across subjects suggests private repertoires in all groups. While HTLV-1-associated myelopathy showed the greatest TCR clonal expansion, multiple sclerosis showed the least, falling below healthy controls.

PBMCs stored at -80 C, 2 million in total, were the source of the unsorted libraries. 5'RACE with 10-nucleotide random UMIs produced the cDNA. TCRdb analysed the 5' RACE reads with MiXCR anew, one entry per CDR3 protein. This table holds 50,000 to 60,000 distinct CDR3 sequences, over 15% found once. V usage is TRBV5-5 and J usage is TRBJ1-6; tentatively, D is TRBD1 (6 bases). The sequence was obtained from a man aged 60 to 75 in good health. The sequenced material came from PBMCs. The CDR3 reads CASSIQQGTNSPLHF. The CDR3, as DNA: TGTGCCAGCAGCATACAACAGGGTACCAATTCACCCCTCCACTTT. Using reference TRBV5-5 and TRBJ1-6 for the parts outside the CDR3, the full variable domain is DAGVTQSPTHLIKTRGQQVTLRCSPISGHKSVSWYQQVLGQGPQFIFQYYEKEERGRGNFPDRFSARQFPNYSSELNVNALLLGDSALYLCASSIQQGTNSPLHFGNGTRLTVT.